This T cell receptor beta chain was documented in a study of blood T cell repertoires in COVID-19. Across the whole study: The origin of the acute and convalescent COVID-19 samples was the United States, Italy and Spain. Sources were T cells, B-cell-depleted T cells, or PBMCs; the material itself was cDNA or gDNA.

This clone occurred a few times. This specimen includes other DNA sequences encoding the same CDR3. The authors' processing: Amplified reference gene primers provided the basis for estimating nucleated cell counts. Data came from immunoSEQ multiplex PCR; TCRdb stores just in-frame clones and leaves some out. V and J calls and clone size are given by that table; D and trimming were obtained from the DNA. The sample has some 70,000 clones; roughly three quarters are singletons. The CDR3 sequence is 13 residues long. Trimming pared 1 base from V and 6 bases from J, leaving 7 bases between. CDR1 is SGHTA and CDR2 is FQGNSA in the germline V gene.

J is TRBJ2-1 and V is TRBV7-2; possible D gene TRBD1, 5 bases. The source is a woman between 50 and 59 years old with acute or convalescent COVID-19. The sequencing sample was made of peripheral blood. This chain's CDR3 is CASSLERGNEQFF. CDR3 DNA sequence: TGTGCCAGCAGCTTAGAAAGGGGCAATGAGCAGTTCTTC.